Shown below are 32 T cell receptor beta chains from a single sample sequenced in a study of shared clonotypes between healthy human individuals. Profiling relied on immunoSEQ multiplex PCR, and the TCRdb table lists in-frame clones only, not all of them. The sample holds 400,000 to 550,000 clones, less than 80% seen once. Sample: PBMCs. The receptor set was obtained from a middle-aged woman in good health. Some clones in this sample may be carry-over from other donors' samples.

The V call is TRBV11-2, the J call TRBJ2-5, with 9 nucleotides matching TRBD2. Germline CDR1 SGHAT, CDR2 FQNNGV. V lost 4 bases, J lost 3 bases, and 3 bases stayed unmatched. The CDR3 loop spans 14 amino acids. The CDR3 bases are TGTGCCAGCAGCTCAATAGCGGGAGAAGAGACCCAGTACTTC. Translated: CASSSIAGEETQYF. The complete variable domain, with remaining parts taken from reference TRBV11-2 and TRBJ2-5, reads EAGVAQSPRYKIIEKRQSVAFWCNPISGHATLYWYQQILGQGPKLLIQFQNNGVVDDSQLPKDRFSAERLKGVDSTLKIQPAKLEDSAVYLCASSSIAGEETQYFGPGTRLLVL.

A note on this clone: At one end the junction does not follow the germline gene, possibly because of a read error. The CDR3 region is CAGSLGQDLGNQFF. CDR3 coding DNA: TGTGCCGGCAGTTTAGGCCAGGACTTAGGCAATCAGTTCTTC. The chain carries TRBV28 and TRBJ2-1; a possible D gene is TRBD2 (5 bases). This CDR3 spans 14 amino acids. Germline assignment: CDR1 MDHEN and CDR2 SYDVKM. Filled out from reference TRBV28 and TRBJ2-1, the complete variable domain reads DVKVTQSSRYLVKRTGEKVFLECVQDMDHENMFWYRQDPGLGLRLIYFSYDVKMKEKGDIPEGYSVSREKKERFSLILESASTNQTSMYLCAGSLGQDLGNQFFGPGTRLTVL.

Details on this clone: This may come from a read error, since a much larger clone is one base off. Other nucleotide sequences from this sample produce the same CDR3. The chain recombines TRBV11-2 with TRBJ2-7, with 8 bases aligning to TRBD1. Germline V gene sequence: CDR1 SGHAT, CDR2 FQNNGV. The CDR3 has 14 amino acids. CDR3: CASSKDRAIYEQYF. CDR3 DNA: TGTGCTAGCAGCAAGGACAGGGCGATCTACGAGCAGTACTTC.

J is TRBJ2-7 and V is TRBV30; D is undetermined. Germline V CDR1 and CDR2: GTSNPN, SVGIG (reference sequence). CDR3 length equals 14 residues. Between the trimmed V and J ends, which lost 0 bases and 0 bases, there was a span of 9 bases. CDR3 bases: TGTGCCTGGAGTGTACAGCGCGTCTCCTACGAGCAGTACTTC. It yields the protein CAWSVQRVSYEQYF.

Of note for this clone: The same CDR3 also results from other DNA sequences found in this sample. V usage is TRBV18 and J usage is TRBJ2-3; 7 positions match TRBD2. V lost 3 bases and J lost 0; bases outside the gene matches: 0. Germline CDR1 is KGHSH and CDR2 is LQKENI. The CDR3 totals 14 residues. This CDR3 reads CASSPTSSTDTQYF. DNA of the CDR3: TGTGCCAGCTCACCGACTAGCAGCACAGATACGCAGTATTTT.

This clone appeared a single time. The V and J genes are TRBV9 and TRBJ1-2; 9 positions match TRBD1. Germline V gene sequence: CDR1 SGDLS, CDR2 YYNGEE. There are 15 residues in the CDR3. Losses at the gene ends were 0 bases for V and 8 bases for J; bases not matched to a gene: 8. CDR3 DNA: TGTGCCAGCAGCGTAGGAGGTATGGACAGGGGAGGCTACACCTTC. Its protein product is CASSVGGMDRGGYTF.

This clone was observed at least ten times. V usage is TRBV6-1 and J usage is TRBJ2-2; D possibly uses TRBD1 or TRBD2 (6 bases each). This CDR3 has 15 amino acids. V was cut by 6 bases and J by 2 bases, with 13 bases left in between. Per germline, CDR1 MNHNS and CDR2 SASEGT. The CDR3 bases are TGTGCCAGCAGCGCGGAGGGGGACAACACCGGGGAGCTGTTTTTT. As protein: CASSAEGDNTGELFF.

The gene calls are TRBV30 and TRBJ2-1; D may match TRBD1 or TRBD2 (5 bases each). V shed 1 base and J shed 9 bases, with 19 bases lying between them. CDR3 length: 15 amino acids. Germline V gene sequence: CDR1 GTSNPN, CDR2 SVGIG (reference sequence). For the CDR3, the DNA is TGTGCCTGGAGTGCATATGGGGGTTCTTACGGTGAGCAGTTCTTC. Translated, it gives CAWSAYGGSYGEQFF.

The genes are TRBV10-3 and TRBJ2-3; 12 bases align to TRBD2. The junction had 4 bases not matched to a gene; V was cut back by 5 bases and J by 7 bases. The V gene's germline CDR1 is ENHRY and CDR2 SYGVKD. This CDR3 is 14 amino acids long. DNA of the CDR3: TGTGCCATCAGTCCTAGCGGGAGGGCGTATACGCAGTATTTT. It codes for CAISPSGRAYTQYF.

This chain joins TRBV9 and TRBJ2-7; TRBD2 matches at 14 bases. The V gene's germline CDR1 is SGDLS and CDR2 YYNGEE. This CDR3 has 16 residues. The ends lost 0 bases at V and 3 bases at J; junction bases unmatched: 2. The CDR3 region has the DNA TGTGCCAGCAGCGTAGGGGGACTAGCGGGAGACTACGAGCAGTACTTC. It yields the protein CASSVGGLAGDYEQYF.

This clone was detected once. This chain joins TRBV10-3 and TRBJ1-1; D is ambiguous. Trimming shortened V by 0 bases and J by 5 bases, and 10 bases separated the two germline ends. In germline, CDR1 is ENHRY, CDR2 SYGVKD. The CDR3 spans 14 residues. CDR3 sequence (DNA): TGTGCCATCAGTGAGTCTTTGGGCGCGACTGAAGCTTTCTTT. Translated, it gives CAISESLGATEAFF.

CDR3 loop: CASTLIRGPNTEAFF. The CDR3, as DNA: TGTGCCAGCACCCTGATCCGGGGCCCGAACACTGAAGCTTTCTTT. V and J are TRBV7-8 and TRBJ1-1; D might be TRBD1 (5 bases). Trimming took off 7 bases at V and 1 base at J, with 16 bases between the two ends. Germline CDR1 reads SGHVS; CDR2 reads FQNEAQ. The CDR3 totals 15 residues.

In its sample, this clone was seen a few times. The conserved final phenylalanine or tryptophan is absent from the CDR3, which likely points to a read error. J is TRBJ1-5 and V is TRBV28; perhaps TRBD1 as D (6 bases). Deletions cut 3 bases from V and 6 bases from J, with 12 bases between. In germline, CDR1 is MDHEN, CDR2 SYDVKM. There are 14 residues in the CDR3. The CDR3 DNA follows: TGTGCCAGCAGTTTGGGTAGGGGGAGTCAGCCCCAGCATCTT. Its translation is CASSLGRGSQPQHL.

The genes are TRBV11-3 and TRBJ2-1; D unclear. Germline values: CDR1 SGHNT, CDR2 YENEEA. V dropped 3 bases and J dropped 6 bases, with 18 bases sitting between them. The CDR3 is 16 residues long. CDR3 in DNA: TGTGCCAGCAGCTTTGAAGTTTCGGCCGGTGGCAATGAGCAGTTCTTC. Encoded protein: CASSFEVSAGGNEQFF.

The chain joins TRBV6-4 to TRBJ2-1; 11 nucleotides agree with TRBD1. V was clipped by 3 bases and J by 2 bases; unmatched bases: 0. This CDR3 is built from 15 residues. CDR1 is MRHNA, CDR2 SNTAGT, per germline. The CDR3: CASSEGQGAYNEQFF. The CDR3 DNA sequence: TGTGCCAGCAGTGAGGGACAGGGGGCCTACAATGAGCAGTTCTTC.

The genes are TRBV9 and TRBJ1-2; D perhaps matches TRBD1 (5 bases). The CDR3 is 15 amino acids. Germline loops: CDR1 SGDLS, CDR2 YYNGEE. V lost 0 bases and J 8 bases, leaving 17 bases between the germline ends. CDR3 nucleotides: TGTGCCAGCAGCGTAGACCCGGGGCCCCTGGGGGGCTACACCTTC. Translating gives CASSVDPGPLGGYTF.

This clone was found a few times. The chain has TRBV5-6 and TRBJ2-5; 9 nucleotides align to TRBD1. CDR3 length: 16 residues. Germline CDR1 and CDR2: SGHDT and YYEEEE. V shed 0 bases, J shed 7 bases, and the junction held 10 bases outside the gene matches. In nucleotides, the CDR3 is TGTGCCAGCAGCTTGGTCCCGACAGGGGGGGCGCCGACCCAGTACTTC. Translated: CASSLVPTGGAPTQYF.

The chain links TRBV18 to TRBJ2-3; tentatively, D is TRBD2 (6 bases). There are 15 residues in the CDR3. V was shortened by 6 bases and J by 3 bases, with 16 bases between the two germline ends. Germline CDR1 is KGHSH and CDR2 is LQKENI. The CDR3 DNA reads TGTGCCAGCTCTCTGGGGCGGGGCAAAACAGATACGCAGTATTTT. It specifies CASSLGRGKTDTQYF.

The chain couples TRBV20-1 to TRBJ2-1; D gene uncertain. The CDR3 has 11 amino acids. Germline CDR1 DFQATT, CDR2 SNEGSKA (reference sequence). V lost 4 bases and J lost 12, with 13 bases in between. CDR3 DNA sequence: TGCAGTGCTACGTCTCATGAGTTGCAGTTCTTC. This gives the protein CSATSHELQFF.

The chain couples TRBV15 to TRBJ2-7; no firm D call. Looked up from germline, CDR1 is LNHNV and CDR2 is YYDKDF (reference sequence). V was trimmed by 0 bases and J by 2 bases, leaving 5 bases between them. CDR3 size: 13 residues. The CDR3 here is CATSRDIPYEQYF. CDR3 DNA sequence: TGTGCCACCAGCAGAGATATCCCCTACGAGCAGTACTTC.

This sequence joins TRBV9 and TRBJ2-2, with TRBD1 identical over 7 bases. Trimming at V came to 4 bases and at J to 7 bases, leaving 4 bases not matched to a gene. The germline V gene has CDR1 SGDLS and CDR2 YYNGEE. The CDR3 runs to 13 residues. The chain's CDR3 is CASSTRTGGELFF. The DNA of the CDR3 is TGTGCCAGCAGCACTCGGACAGGCGGGGAGCTGTTTTTT.

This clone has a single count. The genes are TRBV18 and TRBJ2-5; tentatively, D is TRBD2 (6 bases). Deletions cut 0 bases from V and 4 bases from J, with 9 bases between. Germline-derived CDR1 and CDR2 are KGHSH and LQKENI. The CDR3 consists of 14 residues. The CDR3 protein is CASSPPDGRETQYF. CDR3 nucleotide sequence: TGTGCCAGCTCACCACCGGACGGGAGAGAGACCCAGTACTTC.

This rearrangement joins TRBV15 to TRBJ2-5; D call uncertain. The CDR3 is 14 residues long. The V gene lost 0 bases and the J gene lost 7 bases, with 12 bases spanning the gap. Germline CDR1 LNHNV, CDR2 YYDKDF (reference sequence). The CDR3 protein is CATSRDIGSRTQYF. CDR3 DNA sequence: TGTGCCACCAGCAGAGATATAGGCTCAAGGACCCAGTACTTC.

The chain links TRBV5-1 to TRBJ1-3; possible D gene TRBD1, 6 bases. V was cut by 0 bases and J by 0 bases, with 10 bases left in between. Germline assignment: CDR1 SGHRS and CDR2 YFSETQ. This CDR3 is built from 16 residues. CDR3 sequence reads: CASSLEGGPSGNTIYF. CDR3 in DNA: TGCGCCAGCAGCTTGGAGGGGGGTCCCTCTGGAAACACCATATATTTT.

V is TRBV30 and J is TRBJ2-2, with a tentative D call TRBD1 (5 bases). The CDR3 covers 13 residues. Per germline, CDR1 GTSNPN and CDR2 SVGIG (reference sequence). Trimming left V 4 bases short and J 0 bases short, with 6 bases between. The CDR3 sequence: CAWTGTNTGELFF. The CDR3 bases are TGTGCCTGGACAGGGACGAACACCGGGGAGCTGTTTTTT. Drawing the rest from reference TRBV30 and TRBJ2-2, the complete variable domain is SQTIHQWPATLVQPVGSPLSLECTVEGTSNPNLYWYRQAAGRGLQLLFYSVGIGQISSEVPQNLSASRPQDRQFILSSKKLLLSDSGFYLCAWTGTNTGELFFGEGSRLTVL.

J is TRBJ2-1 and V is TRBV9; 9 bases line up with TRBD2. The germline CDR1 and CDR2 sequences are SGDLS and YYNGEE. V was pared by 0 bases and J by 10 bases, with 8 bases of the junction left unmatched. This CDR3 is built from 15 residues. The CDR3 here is CASSVEYLAGREQFF. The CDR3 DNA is TGTGCCAGCAGCGTAGAGTATCTAGCGGGGAGGGAGCAGTTCTTC.

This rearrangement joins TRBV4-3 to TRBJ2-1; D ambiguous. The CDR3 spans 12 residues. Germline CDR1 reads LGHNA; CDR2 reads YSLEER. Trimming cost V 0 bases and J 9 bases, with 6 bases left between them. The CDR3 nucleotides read TGCGCCAGCAGCCAAGATTGGGCTGAGCAGTTCTTC. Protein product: CASSQDWAEQFF.

The CDR3 here is CASSHGTAEDNSPLHF. The CDR3 DNA reads as TGCGCCAGCAGCCATGGGACGGCAGAGGATAATTCACCCCTCCACTTT. This chain uses TRBV4-1 with TRBJ1-6, with a weak D call TRBD1 (5 bases). Germline values: CDR1 MGHRA, CDR2 YSYEKL. The CDR3 runs to 16 residues. The germline V and J ends were trimmed by 3 bases and 5 bases, with 14 bases remaining between them.

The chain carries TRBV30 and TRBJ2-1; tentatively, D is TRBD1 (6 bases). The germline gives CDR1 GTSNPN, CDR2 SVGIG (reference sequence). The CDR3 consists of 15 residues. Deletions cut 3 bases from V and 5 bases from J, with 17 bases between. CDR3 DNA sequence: TGTGCCTGGAGCACCGGACAGACCAAGAACAATGAGCAGTTCTTC. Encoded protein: CAWSTGQTKNNEQFF.

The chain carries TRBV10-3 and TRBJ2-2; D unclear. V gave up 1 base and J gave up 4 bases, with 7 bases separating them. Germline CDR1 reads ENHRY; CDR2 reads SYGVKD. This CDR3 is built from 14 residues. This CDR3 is CAISELKVTGELFF. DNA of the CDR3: TGTGCCATCAGTGAGTTAAAGGTCACCGGGGAGCTGTTTTTT.

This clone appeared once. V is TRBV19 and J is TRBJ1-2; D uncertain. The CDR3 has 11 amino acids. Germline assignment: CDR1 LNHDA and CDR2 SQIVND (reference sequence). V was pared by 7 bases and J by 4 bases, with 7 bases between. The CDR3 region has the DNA TGTGCCAGTAATACAGTCTATGGCTACACCTTC. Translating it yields CASNTVYGYTF. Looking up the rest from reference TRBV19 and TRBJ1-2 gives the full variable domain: DGGITQSPKYLFRKEGQNVTLSCEQNLNHDAMYWYRQDPGQGLRLIYYSQIVNDFQKGDIAEGYSVSREKKESFPLTVTSAQKNPTAFYLCASNTVYGYTFGSGTRLTVV.

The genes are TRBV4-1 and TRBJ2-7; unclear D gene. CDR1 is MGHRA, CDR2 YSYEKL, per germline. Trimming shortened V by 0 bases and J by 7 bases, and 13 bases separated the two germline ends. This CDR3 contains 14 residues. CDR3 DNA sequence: TGCGCCAGCAGCCAAGATTGGCGTTTAAGGGAGCAGTACTTC. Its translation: CASSQDWRLREQYF.